What follows are 31 T cell receptor beta chains derived from one specimen sequenced in a study of cytomegalovirus exposure and HLA in healthy donors. Vbeta (60) and Jbeta (13) primers were used in the PCR. TCRdb's table, derived via immunoSEQ multiplex PCR, lists solely in-frame clones and lacks some. The sample carries some 180,000 clones, about 77% recorded once. The sample taken for sequencing was PBMCs. Receptor source: a woman in her thirties in good health and CMV-seronegative.

V gene TRBV7-9 combines with J gene TRBJ2-5; 9 bases match TRBD1. Germline CDR1 is SEHNR and CDR2 is FQNEAQ (reference sequence). The V gene end was trimmed by 5 bases and the J gene end by 4 bases; junction bases not matched to a gene: 20. This CDR3 has 19 residues. CDR3 in amino acids: CASSGIYGTGNYLVETQYF. CDR3 nucleotide sequence: TGTGCCAGCAGCGGAATATACGGGACAGGGAATTATCTGGTAGAGACCCAGTACTTC.

V and J are TRBV5-1 and TRBJ2-7; no definite D call. Germline V CDR1 and CDR2: SGHRS, YFSETQ. The CDR3 covers 16 residues. The ends were cut back, 4 bases at V and 0 bases at J, with 17 bases in the middle. This CDR3 reads CASSLSFPVNSYEQYF. The CDR3 DNA is TGCGCCAGCAGCCTTTCCTTTCCAGTGAACTCCTACGAGCAGTACTTC.

In its sample, this clone was seen once. The CDR3 loop is CASSRLGREETQYF. The CDR3 coding sequence is TGCGCCAGCAGCCGTCTAGGGAGGGAAGAGACCCAGTACTTC. The chain couples TRBV4-1 to TRBJ2-5; 7 positions match TRBD2. The V gene end was trimmed by 4 bases and the J gene end by 3 bases; junction bases not matched to a gene: 5. The CDR3 consists of 14 residues. CDR1 and CDR2 (germline): MGHRA, YSYEKL.

The rearrangement uses TRBV30 and TRBJ1-4; possibly TRBD1 for D (6 bases). This CDR3 has 14 amino acids. The germline V and J ends were trimmed by 0 bases and 3 bases, with 8 bases remaining between them. Germline values: CDR1 GTSNPN, CDR2 SVGIG (reference sequence). CDR3 sequence reads: CAWSVRGANEKLFF. The CDR3 DNA reads as TGTGCCTGGAGTGTCAGGGGCGCTAATGAAAAACTGTTTTTT.

The rearrangement uses TRBV6-5 and TRBJ2-2; D ambiguous. From germline, CDR1 is MNHEY and CDR2 SVGAGI. This CDR3 has 16 amino acids. V lost 2 bases, J lost 5 bases, and 15 bases lay in between. Here the CDR3 reads CASSYGPPGSTGELFF. As DNA, the CDR3 is TGTGCCAGCAGTTACGGTCCTCCCGGTTCGACCGGGGAGCTGTTTTTT.

V gene TRBV10-3 combines with J gene TRBJ2-5, with 11 positions matching TRBD1. Unmatched junction bases numbered 7, after V lost 5 bases and J lost 2 bases. The CDR3 is 16 residues long. The germline V gene encodes CDR1 ENHRY and CDR2 SYGVKD. CDR3 nucleotides: TGTGCCATCAGTACTACCGGGACAGGGGGACAAGAGACCCAGTACTTC. Its translation is CAISTTGTGGQETQYF.

This chain links TRBV15 with TRBJ2-7; D unresolved. The V gene's germline CDR1 is LNHNV and CDR2 YYDKDF (reference sequence). The CDR3 is made up of 13 amino acids. Trimming pared 1 base from V and 3 bases from J, leaving 7 bases between. Here the CDR3 DNA reads TGTGCCACCAGCAGAGCAGGAATCTACGAGCAGTACTTC. This codes for CATSRAGIYEQYF.

The V gene is TRBV15, the J gene TRBJ1-2, with D unclear. This CDR3 contains 14 residues. V was clipped by 4 bases and J by 1 base, with 10 bases between them. In germline, CDR1 is LNHNV, CDR2 YYDKDF (reference sequence). DNA of the CDR3: TGTGCCACCAGCACCCGACACCTTAACTATGGCTACACCTTC. Its protein is CATSTRHLNYGYTF.

The genes are TRBV2 and TRBJ2-7, with 13 positions matching TRBD2. Germline assignment: CDR1 SNHLY and CDR2 FYNNEI. Germline trimming cut 6 bases from V and 4 bases from J; bases unmatched to any gene: 6. The CDR3 has 15 residues. The CDR3 is CASRPGTSGVYEQYF. CDR3 coding DNA: TGTGCCAGCAGACCCGGGACTAGCGGGGTGTACGAGCAGTACTTC.

V gene TRBV5-5 combines with J gene TRBJ2-2; D unresolved. Germline V gene data show CDR1 as SGHKS and CDR2 as YYEKEE (reference sequence). V was shortened by 4 bases and J by 4 bases, with 11 bases between the two germline ends. The CDR3 totals 14 residues. The CDR3 nucleotides read TGTGCCAGCAGCCCCCAGAGACTCACCGGGGAGCTGTTTTTT. Encoded protein: CASSPQRLTGELFF.

This chain connects TRBV29-1 to TRBJ2-1; the D gene is possibly TRBD2 (5 bases). CDR3 length: 13 amino acids. From germline, CDR1 is SQVTM and CDR2 ANQGSEA. Between the trimmed V and J ends, which lost 0 bases and 8 bases, there was a span of 11 bases. Written as DNA, the CDR3 is TGCAGCGTTGAAGATGGGGAGCACTATGAGCAGTTCTTC. It specifies CSVEDGEHYEQFF.

The rearrangement uses TRBV10-3 and TRBJ2-6, with D perhaps matching TRBD1 (5 bases). Trimming left V 11 bases short and J 2 bases short, with 7 bases between. The CDR3 runs 12 residues. CDR1 is ENHRY, CDR2 SYGVKD, per germline. DNA of the CDR3: TGTGCCGCCAGGGCTGGGGCCAACGTCCTGACTTTC. Amino acids: CAARAGANVLTF.

The rearrangement joins TRBV6-6 to TRBJ1-2; maybe TRBD1 (5 bases). V was pared by 9 bases and J by 4 bases, with 12 bases between. The CDR3 spans 12 residues. Germline loops: CDR1 MNHNY, CDR2 SVGAGI (reference sequence). CDR3 amino acids: CASGGEVYGYTF. CDR3 DNA sequence: TGTGCCAGTGGGGGGGAGGTCTATGGCTACACCTTC.

The V gene is TRBV5-6, the J gene TRBJ2-5; tentative D call: TRBD2 (6 bases). The CDR3 length is 16 residues. The V and J ends lost 3 bases and 8 bases respectively, with 23 bases between them. Germline assignment: CDR1 SGHDT and CDR2 YYEEEE. The CDR3 DNA reads as TGTGCCAGCAGCTCGGCCCGGGGGTCCCGTCCAGCCACCCAGTACTTC. It translates to CASSSARGSRPATQYF.

V and J are TRBV4-1 and TRBJ2-7; D might be TRBD1 (6 bases). Trimming stripped 4 bases from V and 1 base from J, with 11 bases between. CDR1 and CDR2 (germline): MGHRA, YSYEKL. The CDR3 is 14 residues long. DNA of the CDR3: TGCGCCAGCAGCCTTCGACAGGTATCCTACGAGCAGTACTTC. This codes for CASSLRQVSYEQYF.

A few counts support this clone. The V call is TRBV27, the J call TRBJ2-7, with unresolved D. The V gene's germline CDR1 is MNHEY and CDR2 SMNVEV (reference sequence). V lost 2 bases and J 4 bases, leaving 21 bases between the germline ends. This CDR3 contains 17 residues. CDR3 sequence (DNA): TGTGCCAGCAGTTTAGGTACAGACCGAACACAACCGTACGAGCAGTACTTC. As protein: CASSLGTDRTQPYEQYF.

This clone appeared a few times. The chain couples TRBV7-2 to TRBJ1-4, with TRBD1 identical over 9 bases. The CDR3 is made up of 15 amino acids. After removal of 3 bases from V and 6 bases from J, the junction contained 5 bases not matched to a gene. CDR1 SGHTA and CDR2 FQGNSA come from the germline V gene. The CDR3 reads CASSFAGQGYEKLFF. DNA for the CDR3: TGTGCCAGCAGCTTTGCGGGACAGGGATATGAAAAACTGTTTTTT.

The CDR3: CASSSDRGQQYF. As DNA, the CDR3 is TGCGCCAGCAGCTCGGACAGGGGACAGCAGTACTTC. The chain couples TRBV5-1 to TRBJ2-7; 9 bases fit TRBD1. V lost 3 bases, J lost 8 bases, and 3 bases stayed unmatched. The CDR3 is 12 residues long. The germline CDR1 and CDR2 sequences are SGHRS and YFSETQ.

J is TRBJ1-5 and V is TRBV18, with TRBD1 matching 8 bases. This CDR3 is built from 14 residues. Germline loops: CDR1 KGHSH, CDR2 LQKENI. Trimming removed 5 bases from V and 5 bases from J; junction bases left unmatched: 5. The CDR3 DNA reads TGTGCCAGCTCAGACAGGGGAGGTTATCAGCCCCAGCATTTT. It is translated as CASSDRGGYQPQHF.

This clone was picked up a small number of times. This rearrangement joins TRBV5-5 to TRBJ2-5, with 7 positions matching TRBD1. The J segment lost 4 bases and the V segment lost 2 bases, leaving 2 bases of the junction unmatched. The germline CDR1 and CDR2 sequences are SGHKS and YYEKEE (reference sequence). The CDR3 is 13 residues long. CDR3 region: CASSFTGVETQYF. As DNA, the CDR3 is TGTGCCAGCAGCTTCACAGGGGTAGAGACCCAGTACTTC.

The chain carries TRBV10-2 and TRBJ2-3; 7 bases agree with TRBD2. J lost 4 bases, V lost 4 bases, and 8 bases had no gene match. The CDR3 contains 15 residues. Germline V gene lookup returns CDR1 WSHSY and CDR2 SAAADI. The chain's CDR3 is CASSGTGGIADTQYF. Written as DNA, the CDR3 is TGCGCCAGCAGTGGGACGGGGGGAATCGCAGATACGCAGTATTTT.

V and J are TRBV28 and TRBJ1-4; TRBD1 matches 7 bases. The CDR3 is 15 amino acids. The V gene end was trimmed by 6 bases and the J gene end by 0 bases; junction bases not matched to a gene: 4. The germline V gene has CDR1 MDHEN and CDR2 SYDVKM. CDR3 amino acids: CASRDRIATNEKLFF. CDR3 sequence (DNA): TGTGCCAGCAGGGACAGGATTGCAACTAATGAAAAACTGTTTTTT.

V usage is TRBV5-1 and J usage is TRBJ2-3; possible D gene TRBD2, 6 bases. CDR1 SGHRS and CDR2 YFSETQ come from the germline V gene. Trimming shortened V by 1 base and J by 5 bases, and 14 bases separated the two germline ends. The CDR3 is 15 residues long. The CDR3 reads CASSLYGGLEDTQYF. CDR3 DNA: TGCGCCAGCAGCTTGTATGGGGGGTTGGAAGATACGCAGTATTTT.

This sequence joins TRBV9 and TRBJ1-6; unclear D gene. Germline V gene data show CDR1 as SGDLS and CDR2 as YYNGEE. The CDR3 is made up of 14 amino acids. The ends were cut back, 3 bases at V and 6 bases at J, with 10 bases in the middle. The CDR3 spells CASSETRINSPLHF. CDR3 DNA: TGTGCCAGCAGCGAGACCAGGATTAATTCACCCCTCCACTTT.

The J gene is TRBJ2-1, the V gene TRBV19; TRBD2 matches 8 bases. The ends lost 8 bases at V and 12 bases at J; junction bases unmatched: 9. The CDR3 extends over 12 amino acids. Germline values: CDR1 LNHDA, CDR2 SQIVND (reference sequence). The CDR3 DNA is TGTGCCAGTCAGACAGGTCGGGGGGGGCAGTTCTTC. This encodes CASQTGRGGQFF.

The rearrangement joins TRBV28 to TRBJ2-7; D remains ambiguous. The CDR3 is 11 amino acids. V was trimmed by 5 bases and J by 2 bases, leaving 4 bases between them. CDR1 is MDHEN and CDR2 is SYDVKM in the germline V gene. The DNA for the CDR3 is TGTGCCAGCAGTCAAACCTACGAGCAGTACTTC. It codes for CASSQTYEQYF.

The chain has TRBV9 and TRBJ2-3; D may be TRBD2 (6 bases). This CDR3 is built from 15 residues. V was shortened by 2 bases and J by 1 base, with 11 bases between the two germline ends. Germline V gene lookup returns CDR1 SGDLS and CDR2 YYNGEE. The CDR3 region has the DNA TGTGCCAGCAGCGTGCGGGGTTCGGGCACAGATACGCAGTATTTT. It translates to CASSVRGSGTDTQYF.

The V and J genes are TRBV7-9 and TRBJ1-5; 8 bases fit TRBD1. This CDR3 spans 17 amino acids. Trimming at V came to 5 bases and at J to 4 bases, leaving 13 bases not matched to a gene. Germline-derived CDR1 and CDR2 are SEHNR and FQNEAQ (reference sequence). CDR3 in DNA: TGTGCCAGCAGCCCCCCTCGTCGGACAGGGTCAAATCAGCCCCAGCATTTT. It specifies CASSPPRRTGSNQPQHF.

This clone was detected a few times. The sample contains more than one DNA sequence encoding this CDR3. The V call is TRBV5-4, the J call TRBJ2-3; 11 positions match TRBD2. The CDR3 is 16 residues long. The ends lost 0 bases at V and 4 bases at J; junction bases unmatched: 4. The V gene's germline CDR1 is SGHNT and CDR2 YYREEE (reference sequence). This CDR3 is CASSLALAGGADTQYF. CDR3 nucleotides: TGTGCCAGCAGCTTGGCCCTAGCGGGAGGAGCAGATACGCAGTATTTT.

Here the CDR3 DNA reads TGTGCCAGCAAGACAGGCAGCAATCAGCCCCAGCATTTT. Amino acid sequence: CASKTGSNQPQHF. V is TRBV6-6 and J is TRBJ1-5, with a possible D match to TRBD1 (6 bases). The CDR3 consists of 13 residues. V was pared by 7 bases and J by 1 base, with 8 bases between. Looked up from germline, CDR1 is MNHNY and CDR2 is SVGAGI (reference sequence).

This chain connects TRBV7-2 to TRBJ2-4; TRBD1 matches 9 bases. V trimming: 5 bases; J trimming: 9 bases; junction bases outside the gene matches: 17. The CDR3 runs 17 residues. Germline V gene lookup returns CDR1 SGHTA and CDR2 FQGNSA. The CDR3 DNA sequence: TGTGCCAGCAGCCCATGGGACAGGGCGGAATCGACGGGCATTCAGTACTTC. Its translation: CASSPWDRAESTGIQYF. The full variable domain, completed using reference TRBV7-2 and TRBJ2-4, is GAGVSQSPSNKVTEKGKDVELRCDPISGHTALYWYRQSLGQGLEFLIYFQGNSAPDKSGLPSDRFSAERTGGSVSTLTIQRTQQEDSAVYLCASSPWDRAESTGIQYFGAGTRLSVL.